The T cell receptor beta chain under discussion was sequenced for a study of neurological immune-mediated disorders. This CDR3 comprises 18 residues. The germline CDR1 and CDR2 sequences are SGHRS and YFSETQ. With 3 bases clipped from V and 0 bases from J, the junction kept 8 bases outside the gene matches. TCRdb recomputed calls from the 5' RACE reads with MiXCR, one row per CDR3 protein. The sample has fewer than 60,000 distinct CDR3 sequences; around 13% are singletons. This clonotype was counted at least ten times. Stated time point: longitudinal time-point 2. The TCR sequence derives from a male donor with HTLV-1-associated myelopathy (HAM/TSP). This chain links TRBV5-1 with TRBJ2-6, with TRBD1 matching 8 bases. The sequencing sample was made of PBMCs. The CDR3 loop reads CASSSRQGLPSGANVLTF. DNA of the CDR3: TGCGCCAGCAGCTCGCGACAGGGGCTACCCTCTGGGGCCAACGTCCTGACTTTC. The full variable domain, completed using reference TRBV5-1 and TRBJ2-6, is KAGVTQTPRYLIKTRGQQVTLSCSPISGHRSVSWYQQTPGQGLQFLFEYFSETQRNKGNFPGRFSGRQFSNSRSEMNVSTLELGDSALYLCASSSRQGLPSGANVLTFGAGSRLTVL.